What follows are 18 T cell receptor beta chains derived from one specimen sequenced in a study of control samples from healthy donors and cancer patients. This table comes from immunoSEQ multiplex PCR, and its TCRdb copy is limited to in-frame clones, with some not included. The data show about 98,000 clones, almost 85% seen once. Sequenced sample: blood. Receptors were obtained from a man aged 60-69 years in good health.

The chain employs TRBV3-1 (or the pseudogene TRBV3-2) and TRBJ2-7, with TRBD1 matching over 7 bases. Trimming removed 0 bases from V and 0 bases from J; junction bases left unmatched: 8. CDR1 and CDR2 from the germline V gene are LGHDT and YNNKEL (reference sequence). The CDR3 loop spans 17 amino acids. CDR3 nucleotides: TGTGCCAGCAGCCAAGATCCGACAGGGACAAGCTCCTACGAGCAGTACTTC. Protein product: CASSQDPTGTSSYEQYF.

The chain combines TRBV3-1 (or the pseudogene TRBV3-2) with TRBJ2-2; perhaps D is TRBD1 or TRBD2 (6 bases each). CDR3 size: 13 residues. Germline loops: CDR1 LGHDT, CDR2 YNNKEL (reference sequence). V lost 8 bases and J 6 bases, leaving 13 bases between the germline ends. The CDR3 loop reads CASSVGGSGELFF. CDR3 bases: TGTGCCAGCTCCGTGGGGGGCTCCGGGGAGCTGTTTTTT.

The chain links TRBV27 to TRBJ1-2, with D maybe TRBD1 (6 bases). The CDR3 loop spans 15 amino acids. V was trimmed by 6 bases and J by 4 bases, leaving 18 bases between them. CDR1 and CDR2 from the germline V gene are MNHEY and SMNVEV (reference sequence). The CDR3, as DNA: TGTGCCAGCAGGGACTTACGGACAGCTCCCTATGGCTACACCTTC. The encoded protein is CASRDLRTAPYGYTF.

The chain is built from TRBV30 and TRBJ2-3; 10 bases map to TRBD2. This CDR3 has 15 amino acids. The V segment lost 4 bases and the J segment 5 bases; nucleotides outside the gene matches: 9. Germline V gene sequence: CDR1 GTSNPN, CDR2 SVGIG (reference sequence). CDR3 region: CAWTGGAGGRDTQYF. The DNA of the CDR3 is TGTGCCTGGACAGGGGGAGCGGGGGGGAGAGATACGCAGTATTTT.

This chain joins TRBV11-2 and TRBJ1-3; the D is unclear. V lost 7 bases, J lost 3 bases, and 13 bases lay in between. CDR3 size: 14 residues. Germline V gene lookup returns CDR1 SGHAT and CDR2 FQNNGV. CDR3 in DNA: TGTGCCAGCACCCAGACACTCTATGGAAACACCATATATTTT. This encodes CASTQTLYGNTIYF.

V usage is TRBV2 and J usage is TRBJ2-1, with 15 positions matching TRBD2. The length of the CDR3 is 20 residues. Germline values: CDR1 SNHLY, CDR2 FYNNEI. Losses at the gene ends were 3 bases for V and 0 bases for J; bases not matched to a gene: 9. As DNA, the CDR3 is TGTGCCAGCAGTGATTTCGGGACTAGCGGGAGGTCTAGCTCCTACAATGAGCAGTTCTTC. This encodes CASSDFGTSGRSSSYNEQFF. Based on the CDR3 plus reference TRBV2 and TRBJ2-1, the full variable domain is EPEVTQTPSHQVTQMGQEVILRCVPISNHLYFYWYRQILGQKVEFLVSFYNNEISEKSEIFDDQFSVERPDGSNFTLKIRSTKLEDSAMYFCASSDFGTSGRSSSYNEQFFGPGTRLTVL.

The chain employs TRBV11-1 and TRBJ2-1; D is undetermined. V lost 1 base, J lost 8 bases, and 9 bases lay in between. The germline V gene has CDR1 SGHAT and CDR2 FQDESV (reference sequence). The CDR3 covers 13 residues. This chain's CDR3 is CASSLDGWDEQFF. The CDR3, as DNA: TGTGCCAGCAGCTTAGATGGGTGGGATGAGCAGTTCTTC.

CDR3 DNA sequence: TGTGCCAGCAGACCAGTCGAAATGAACACTGAAGCTTTCTTT. It encodes CASRPVEMNTEAFF. This chain links TRBV3-1 (or the pseudogene TRBV3-2) with TRBJ1-1, with D hard to call. The germline V gene encodes CDR1 LGHDT and CDR2 YNNKEL (reference sequence). The V end lost 6 bases, the J end lost 0 bases, and 11 bases lay between the germline ends. This CDR3 contains 14 residues.

V is TRBV6-6 and J is TRBJ2-2, with 8 bases that match TRBD2. There are 15 residues in the CDR3. Germline lookup yields CDR1 MNHNY and CDR2 SVGAGI (reference sequence). The junction had 2 bases not matched to a gene; V was cut back by 5 bases and J by 0 bases. The CDR3 DNA follows: TGTGCCAGCAGTCGGACTAGCACGAACACCGGGGAGCTGTTTTTT. It specifies CASSRTSTNTGELFF.

The rearrangement joins TRBV5-4 to TRBJ2-5, with 8 bases matching TRBD2. The CDR3 sequence is 17 residues long. V lost 4 bases to trimming and J lost 4 bases; unmatched junction nucleotides: 15. From germline, CDR1 is SGHNT and CDR2 YYREEE (reference sequence). CDR3 loop: CASSLAIRGGLGETQYF. The CDR3 DNA sequence: TGTGCCAGCAGCCTAGCTATACGGGGGGGCCTCGGAGAGACCCAGTACTTC.

This rearrangement joins TRBV10-1 to TRBJ2-5; D not resolved. The CDR3 contains 14 residues. Germline CDR1 reads WNHNN; CDR2 reads SYGVQD (reference sequence). V was pared by 6 bases and J by 7 bases, with 18 bases between. This CDR3 reads CASRPSRRCVTQYF. The CDR3 bases are TGCGCCAGCAGACCATCCCGACGGTGCGTGACCCAGTACTTC.

The rearrangement links TRBV5-1 to TRBJ2-1; D is unclear. V lost 0 bases and J lost 5, with 6 bases in between. The CDR3 runs 13 residues. Germline CDR1 and CDR2: SGHRS and YFSETQ. CDR3 DNA: TGCGCCAGCAGCTTGGGGCTTAACAATGAGCAGTTCTTC. It yields the protein CASSLGLNNEQFF.

The V and J genes are TRBV30 and TRBJ1-1; D perhaps matches TRBD1 (6 bases). The germline gives CDR1 GTSNPN, CDR2 SVGIG (reference sequence). V dropped 2 bases and J dropped 6 bases, with 13 bases sitting between them. The length of the CDR3 is 13 residues. The CDR3 sequence is CAWSPRTDSEAFF. The CDR3 region has the DNA TGTGCCTGGAGTCCTCGGACAGACTCTGAAGCTTTCTTT.

The chain has TRBV6-5 and TRBJ2-7, with 9 nucleotides matching TRBD1. Germline V gives CDR1 MNHEY, CDR2 SVGAGI. The CDR3 runs 15 residues. V was pared by 0 bases and J by 5 bases, with 5 bases of the junction left unmatched. The chain's CDR3 is CASSYSPGQGHEQYF. The CDR3 coding sequence is TGTGCCAGCAGTTACTCTCCGGGACAGGGCCACGAGCAGTACTTC.

The rearrangement joins TRBV3-1 (or the pseudogene TRBV3-2) to TRBJ2-7, with 11 positions matching TRBD1. The CDR3 length is 15 residues. Trimming took 4 bases from V and 5 from J; bases not matched to a gene: 7. The germline V gene encodes CDR1 LGHDT and CDR2 YNNKEL (reference sequence). The CDR3 region has the DNA TGTGCCAGCAGCCTTGGGACAGGGGGTACAAACGAGCAGTACTTC. Its translation is CASSLGTGGTNEQYF.

The chain is built from TRBV30 and TRBJ2-7; unclear D gene. The CDR3 loop spans 12 amino acids. V gave up 2 bases and J gave up 6 bases, with 11 bases separating them. Germline CDR1 GTSNPN, CDR2 SVGIG (reference sequence). The CDR3 here is CAWSLGRREQYF. The CDR3 DNA follows: TGTGCCTGGAGTCTGGGTCGGCGCGAGCAGTACTTC.

The table lists this clone with a few counts. The rearrangement links TRBV27 to TRBJ2-3; 9 bases are a match to TRBD2. V was pared by 0 bases and J by 5 bases, with 9 bases of the junction left unmatched. In germline, CDR1 is MNHEY, CDR2 SMNVEV (reference sequence). This CDR3 is 17 amino acids long. CDR3 sequence (DNA): TGTGCCAGCAGTTTATCGGGCGGGGGGGCCGGGGGAGATACGCAGTATTTT. This codes for CASSLSGGGAGGDTQYF.

This clone appeared once. The genes are TRBV19 and TRBJ1-1; 9 bases map to TRBD1. Germline V gene lookup returns CDR1 LNHDA and CDR2 SQIVND (reference sequence). The J segment lost 5 bases and the V segment lost 1 base, leaving 17 bases of the junction unmatched. The CDR3 loop spans 19 amino acids. The chain's CDR3 is CASSIVRLVRDRASTEAFF. In DNA, the CDR3 is TGTGCCAGTAGTATAGTACGGTTGGTTCGGGACAGGGCGAGTACTGAAGCTTTCTTT.